This T cell receptor beta chain was obtained from a study of blood T cell repertoires in COVID-19. Study at large: COVID-19 samples collected from the United States, Italy and Spain covered acute and convalescent phases. Sources were T cells, B-cell-depleted T cells, or PBMCs; the material itself was cDNA or gDNA.

Germline values: CDR1 MNHNY, CDR2 SVGAGI (reference sequence). V was pared by 5 bases and J by 1 base, with 6 bases of the junction left unmatched. CDR3 size: 15 residues. The authors' processing: Nucleated cell counts were estimated from reference gene primer amplification. Repertoires were generated with immunoSEQ multiplex PCR, while TCRdb's copy carries only in-frame clones and drops some. Clone size and V and J calls were adopted from that table, with D and trimming inferred from the DNA. In the table there are some 89,000 clones, around nine tenths of which are singletons. Sample: peripheral blood. The chain joins TRBV6-6 to TRBJ1-1, with 8 bases matching TRBD1. The clonotype was recovered from a man in his 60s with acute or convalescent COVID-19. The CDR3 coding sequence is TGTGCCAGCAGTGATCCGGGACAGGCGAACACTGAAGCTTTCTTT. This gives the protein CASSDPGQANTEAFF.